These T cell receptor beta chains were read from a single sample in a study of CD8+ T cells in alopecia areata. Sequencing was performed with immunoSEQ multiplex PCR; in TCRdb, only in-frame clones are kept and a portion is missing. The sample has some 100,000 clones; 58% are singletons. Sequencing was performed on CD8+ T cells sorted from blood, taken at week 4, from a patient treated with tofacitinib. Receptor source: a human donor with alopecia areata. CDR3s include the opening cysteine and the closing phenylalanine or tryptophan. Each record gives: J gene, V gene, D gene, clone size, CDR3 protein, CDR3 DNA. The D gene is left open where the match is weak. Only part of the rows carry a size: once, few, many, or a class if the clone is expanded.

J: TRBJ1-2
V: TRBV30
D: TRBD1
size: .
CDR3: CAWSDRTGAYYGYTF
DNA: TGTGCCTGGAGTGATCGAACAGGGGCATATTATGGCTACACCTTC

J: TRBJ1-1
V: TRBV7-6
D: TRBD1
size: .
CDR3: CASGQGGEWTEAFF
DNA: TGTGCCAGCGGCCAGGGGGGCGAATGGACTGAAGCTTTCTTT

J: TRBJ2-5
V: TRBV27
D: .
size: .
CDR3: CASSLDGKTQYF
DNA: TGTGCCAGCAGTTTGGACGGGAAGACCCAGTACTTC

J: TRBJ2-7
V: TRBV29-1
D: .
size: .
CDR3: CSVYRANVYEQYF
DNA: TGCAGCGTGTACAGGGCAAACGTGTACGAGCAGTACTTC

J: TRBJ1-5
V: TRBV5-1
D: .
size: once
CDR3: CASSSDRPRNQPQHF
DNA: TGCGCCAGCAGCTCGGATCGGCCCCGCAATCAGCCCCAGCATTTT

J: TRBJ1-2
V: TRBV30
D: .
size: few
CDR3: CAWSVLETSFNYGYTF
DNA: TGTGCCTGGAGTGTACTGGAGACGTCTTTTAACTATGGCTACACCTTC

J: TRBJ1-1
V: TRBV30
D: .
size: .
CDR3: CAWTKADAEAFF
DNA: TGTGCCTGGACGAAAGCTGACGCTGAAGCTTTCTTT

J: TRBJ2-5
V: TRBV29-1
D: .
size: .
CDR3: CSVEGGRGTETQYF
DNA: TGCAGCGTTGAGGGGGGCAGGGGTACGGAGACCCAGTACTTC

J: TRBJ1-5
V: TRBV15
D: .
size: .
CDR3: CATSRTATNQPQHF
DNA: TGTGCCACCAGCAGGACAGCGACAAATCAGCCCCAGCATTTT

J: TRBJ2-7
V: TRBV25-1
D: .
size: .
CDR3: CASSEVGAEQYF
DNA: TGTGCCAGCAGTGAGGTTGGCGCCGAGCAGTACTTC

J: TRBJ2-1
V: TRBV14
D: .
size: .
CDR3: CASSQVVGVGNEQFF
DNA: TGTGCCAGCAGCCAAGTGGTCGGGGTGGGCAATGAGCAGTTCTTC

J: TRBJ1-1
V: TRBV5-1
D: TRBD1
size: .
CDR3: CASSLGTGTLTEAFF
DNA: TGCGCCAGCAGCTTGGGGACAGGGACACTTACTGAAGCTTTCTTT

J: TRBJ2-7
V: TRBV7-9
D: TRBD1
size: .
CDR3: CASSLVFPGGGEQYF
DNA: TGTGCCAGCAGCTTAGTTTTCCCAGGGGGCGGAGAGCAGTACTTC

J: TRBJ1-1
V: TRBV4-1
D: TRBD1
size: .
CDR3: CASSQDWTGGTEAFF
DNA: TGCGCCAGCAGCCAAGATTGGACAGGGGGGACTGAAGCTTTCTTT

J: TRBJ2-1
V: TRBV5-1
D: .
size: few
CDR3: CASSSGRSSYNEQFF
DNA: TGCGCCAGCAGCTCTGGAAGGAGCTCCTACAATGAGCAGTTCTTC

J: TRBJ1-5
V: TRBV5-1
D: TRBD1
size: .
CDR3: CASSGGTGNQPQHF
DNA: TGCGCCAGCAGCGGGGGGACAGGGAATCAGCCCCAGCATTTT

J: TRBJ2-7
V: TRBV27
D: TRBD2
size: .
CDR3: CASSLSLGGGVSYEQYF
DNA: TGTGCCAGCAGTTTATCGCTGGGCGGGGGGGTATCCTACGAGCAGTACTTC

J: TRBJ2-1
V: TRBV2
D: .
size: few
CDR3: CASRDSSSYNEQFF
DNA: TGTGCCAGCAGAGATAGCAGCTCCTACAATGAGCAGTTCTTC

J: TRBJ2-7
V: TRBV29-1
D: .
size: .
CDR3: CSVGTVSYEQYF
DNA: TGCAGCGTTGGGACCGTTTCCTACGAGCAGTACTTC

J: TRBJ1-1
V: TRBV29-1
D: .
size: .
CDR3: CSVSDWGILNTEAFF
DNA: TGCAGCGTGTCAGACTGGGGAATTTTGAACACTGAAGCTTTCTTT

J: TRBJ2-7
V: TRBV29-1
D: TRBD1
size: .
CDR3: CSVENLRDREYEQYF
DNA: TGCAGCGTTGAGAACCTCCGCGACAGGGAATACGAGCAGTACTTC

J: TRBJ2-5
V: TRBV28
D: .
size: .
CDR3: CASSRHRQAETQYF
DNA: TGTGCCAGCAGCCGACACAGACAGGCGGAGACCCAGTACTTC

J: TRBJ1-2
V: TRBV29-1
D: TRBD1
size: .
CDR3: CSVVGTGVYGYTF
DNA: TGCAGCGTTGTAGGGACAGGAGTCTATGGCTACACCTTC

J: TRBJ1-2
V: TRBV29-1
D: TRBD1
size: .
CDR3: CSVGPQGADGYTF
DNA: TGCAGCGTTGGACCGCAGGGGGCGGATGGCTACACCTTC

J: TRBJ1-2
V: TRBV27
D: TRBD1
size: .
CDR3: CASSLGTGSYGYTF
DNA: TGTGCCAGCAGTTTAGGGACAGGAAGCTATGGCTACACCTTC

J: TRBJ2-5
V: TRBV15
D: .
size: .
CDR3: CATSSRRGETQYF
DNA: TGTGCCACCAGCAGCCGACGAGGGGAGACCCAGTACTTC

J: TRBJ2-5
V: TRBV15
D: .
size: .
CDR3: CATSSRGETQYF
DNA: TGTGCCACCAGCAGCCGAGGAGAGACCCAGTACTTC

J: TRBJ2-4
V: TRBV30
D: .
size: .
CDR3: CAWSWLQYF
DNA: TGTGCCTGGTCCTGGCTTCAGTACTTC

J: TRBJ2-7
V: TRBV7-6
D: TRBD2
size: few
CDR3: CASSLVSSGPYEQYF
DNA: TGTGCCAGCAGCTTAGTGTCTAGCGGTCCCTACGAGCAGTACTTC

J: TRBJ1-5
V: TRBV5-1
D: .
size: .
CDR3: CASSLDIYQPQHF
DNA: TGCGCCAGCAGCTTGGATATCTACCAGCCCCAGCATTTT

J: TRBJ2-5
V: TRBV29-1
D: .
size: few
CDR3: CSVDWGVGQETQYF
DNA: TGCAGCGTTGATTGGGGCGTAGGACAAGAGACCCAGTACTTC

J: TRBJ2-1
V: TRBV27
D: .
size: .
CDR3: CASSLMFGASDSYNEQFF
DNA: TGTGCCAGCAGTTTAATGTTCGGGGCATCAGACTCCTACAATGAGCAGTTCTTC

J: TRBJ1-2
V: TRBV2
D: TRBD1
size: .
CDR3: CASSTSGTGKEGYTF
DNA: TGTGCCAGCAGCACCTCCGGGACAGGGAAGGAAGGCTACACCTTC

J: TRBJ2-5
V: TRBV6-4
D: .
size: few
CDR3: CASSTADQETQYF
DNA: TGTGCCAGCAGTACAGCTGACCAAGAGACCCAGTACTTC

J: TRBJ2-5
V: TRBV5-4
D: .
size: .
CDR3: CASSLVLGETQYF
DNA: TGTGCCAGCAGCTTGGTATTGGGGGAGACCCAGTACTTC

J: TRBJ2-1
V: TRBV10-3
D: .
size: few
CDR3: CAISESISGGSEQFF
DNA: TGTGCCATCAGTGAGTCGATCTCCGGGGGCAGTGAGCAGTTCTTC

J: TRBJ1-6
V: TRBV18
D: TRBD1
size: .
CDR3: CASSVKGQINSPLHF
DNA: TGTGCCAGCTCCGTGAAGGGACAGATTAATTCACCCCTCCACTTT

J: TRBJ2-6
V: TRBV29-1
D: .
size: .
CDR3: CSVAGTPGANVLTF
DNA: TGCAGCGTTGCCGGGACGCCTGGGGCCAACGTCCTGACTTTC

J: TRBJ1-6
V: TRBV15
D: TRBD1
size: .
CDR3: CATSPDRVGYNSPLHF
DNA: TGTGCCACCAGCCCCGACAGGGTCGGGTATAATTCACCCCTCCACTTT

J: TRBJ1-1
V: TRBV30
D: .
size: .
CDR3: CALGLTEAFF
DNA: TGTGCCTTGGGATTAACTGAAGCTTTCTTT

J: TRBJ2-5
V: TRBV14
D: .
size: .
CDR3: CASSPDRRGETQYF
DNA: TGTGCCAGCAGCCCTGACAGGAGGGGAGAGACCCAGTACTTC

J: TRBJ2-1
V: TRBV30
D: .
size: few
CDR3: CAWSVMGNEQFF
DNA: TGTGCCTGGAGTGTTATGGGTAATGAGCAGTTCTTC

J: TRBJ1-1
V: TRBV5-6
D: TRBD1
size: .
CDR3: CASSFDRANTEAFF
DNA: TGTGCCAGCAGCTTCGACAGGGCGAACACTGAAGCTTTCTTT

J: TRBJ2-1
V: TRBV5-1
D: .
size: .
CDR3: CASSWARGDEQFF
DNA: TGCGCCAGCAGCTGGGCCAGGGGAGATGAGCAGTTCTTC

J: TRBJ1-5
V: TRBV11-2
D: TRBD1
size: .
CDR3: CASSIGTGGDQPQHF
DNA: TGTGCCAGCAGCATCGGGACAGGAGGGGATCAGCCCCAGCATTTT

J: TRBJ1-2
V: TRBV29-1
D: .
size: .
CDR3: CSVYAHRQIDYGYTF
DNA: TGCAGCGTTTACGCGCACCGCCAGATTGACTATGGCTACACCTTC